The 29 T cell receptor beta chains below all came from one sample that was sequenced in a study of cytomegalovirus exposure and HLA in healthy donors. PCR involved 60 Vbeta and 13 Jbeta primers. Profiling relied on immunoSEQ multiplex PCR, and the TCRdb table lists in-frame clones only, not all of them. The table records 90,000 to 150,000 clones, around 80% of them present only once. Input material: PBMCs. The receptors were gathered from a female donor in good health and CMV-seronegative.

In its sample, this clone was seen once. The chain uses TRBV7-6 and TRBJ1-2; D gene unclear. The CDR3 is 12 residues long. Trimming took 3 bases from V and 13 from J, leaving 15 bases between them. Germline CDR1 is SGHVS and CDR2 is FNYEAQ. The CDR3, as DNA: TGTGCCAGCAGCTTCCTGACTGGCTACACCACCTTC. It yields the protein CASSFLTGYTTF.

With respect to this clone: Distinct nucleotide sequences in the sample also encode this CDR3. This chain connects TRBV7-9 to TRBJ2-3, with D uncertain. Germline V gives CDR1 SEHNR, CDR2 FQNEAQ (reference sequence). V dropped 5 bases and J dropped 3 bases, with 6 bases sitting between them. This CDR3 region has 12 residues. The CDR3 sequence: CASSPETDTQYF. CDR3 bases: TGTGCCAGCAGCCCCGAGACAGATACGCAGTATTTT. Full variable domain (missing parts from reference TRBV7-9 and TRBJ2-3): DTGVSQNPRHKITKRGQNVTFRCDPISEHNRLYWYRQTLGQGPEFLTYFQNEAQLEKSRLLSDRFSAERPKGSFSTLEIQRTEQGDSAMYLCASSPETDTQYFGPGTRLTVL.

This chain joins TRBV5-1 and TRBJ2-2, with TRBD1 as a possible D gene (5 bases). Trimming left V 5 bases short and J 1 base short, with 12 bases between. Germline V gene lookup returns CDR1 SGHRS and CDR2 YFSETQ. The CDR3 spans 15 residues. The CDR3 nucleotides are TGCGCCAGCAGTAGGGGTCTACAGAACACCGGGGAGCTGTTTTTT. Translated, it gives CASSRGLQNTGELFF.

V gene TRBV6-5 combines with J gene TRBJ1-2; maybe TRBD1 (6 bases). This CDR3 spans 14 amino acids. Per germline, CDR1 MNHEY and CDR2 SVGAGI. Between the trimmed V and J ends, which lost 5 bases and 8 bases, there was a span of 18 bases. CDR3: CASSENPQGQGYTF. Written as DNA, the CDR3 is TGTGCCAGCAGTGAAAATCCACAGGGCCAGGGCTACACCTTC.

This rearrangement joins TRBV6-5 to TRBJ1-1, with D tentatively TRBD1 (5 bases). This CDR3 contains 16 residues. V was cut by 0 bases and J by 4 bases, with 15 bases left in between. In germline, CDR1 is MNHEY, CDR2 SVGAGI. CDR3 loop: CASSYSIASGGTEAFF. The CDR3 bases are TGTGCCAGCAGTTACTCGATAGCATCGGGGGGCACTGAAGCTTTCTTT.

CDR3 bases: TGTGCCAGCAGCTTAGCCGGGTCCTACAATGAGCAGTTCTTC. Translation: CASSLAGSYNEQFF. The chain joins TRBV13 to TRBJ2-1; D is uncertain. Germline V gene sequence: CDR1 PRHDT, CDR2 FYEKMQ (reference sequence). The CDR3 totals 14 residues. With 1 base removed from V and 1 base from J, the gap between germline ends came to 5 bases.

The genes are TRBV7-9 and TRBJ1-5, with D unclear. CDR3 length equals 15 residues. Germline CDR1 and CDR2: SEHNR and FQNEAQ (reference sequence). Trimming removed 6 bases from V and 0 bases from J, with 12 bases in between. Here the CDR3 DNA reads TGTGCCAGCAGTTACGGCACGGGTAGCAATCAGCCCCAGCATTTT. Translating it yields CASSYGTGSNQPQHF.

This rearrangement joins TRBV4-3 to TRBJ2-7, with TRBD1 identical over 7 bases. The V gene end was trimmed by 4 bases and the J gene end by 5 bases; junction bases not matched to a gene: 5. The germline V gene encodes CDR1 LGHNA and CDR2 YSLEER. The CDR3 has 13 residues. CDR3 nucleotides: TGCGCCAGCAGCCCCCGACAGGGAGACGAGCAGTACTTC. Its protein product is CASSPRQGDEQYF.

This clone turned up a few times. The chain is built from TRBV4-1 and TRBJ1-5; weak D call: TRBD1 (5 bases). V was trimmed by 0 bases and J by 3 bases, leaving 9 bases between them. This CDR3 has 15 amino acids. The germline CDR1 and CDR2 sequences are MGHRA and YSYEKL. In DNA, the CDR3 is TGCGCCAGCAGCCAAGATGACAGAACCAATCAGCCCCAGCATTTT. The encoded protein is CASSQDDRTNQPQHF.

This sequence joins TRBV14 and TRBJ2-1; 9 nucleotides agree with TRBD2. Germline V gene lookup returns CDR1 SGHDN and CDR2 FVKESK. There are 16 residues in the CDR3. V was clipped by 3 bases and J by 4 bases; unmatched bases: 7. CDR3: CASSHPGTSPYNEQFF. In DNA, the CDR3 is TGTGCCAGCAGCCATCCCGGGACTAGCCCGTACAATGAGCAGTTCTTC.

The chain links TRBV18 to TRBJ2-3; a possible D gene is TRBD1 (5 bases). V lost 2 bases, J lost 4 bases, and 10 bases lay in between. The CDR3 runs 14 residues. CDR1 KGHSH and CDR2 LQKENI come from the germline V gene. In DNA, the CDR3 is TGTGCCAGCTCACCAAACACAGGACCAGATACGCAGTATTTT. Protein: CASSPNTGPDTQYF.

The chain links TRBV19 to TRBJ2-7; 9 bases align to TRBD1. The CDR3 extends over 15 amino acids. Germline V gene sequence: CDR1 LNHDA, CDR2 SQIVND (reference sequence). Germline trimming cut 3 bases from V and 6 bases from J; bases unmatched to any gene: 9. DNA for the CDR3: TGTGCCAGTAGTATCACCGGGACAGGGCGAGGCGAGCAGTACTTC. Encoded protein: CASSITGTGRGEQYF.

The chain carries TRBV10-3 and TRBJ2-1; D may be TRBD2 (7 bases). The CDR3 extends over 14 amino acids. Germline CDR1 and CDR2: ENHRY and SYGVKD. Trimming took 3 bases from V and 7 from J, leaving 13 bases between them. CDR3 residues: CAISDGGRGNEQFF. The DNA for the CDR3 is TGTGCCATCAGTGACGGGGGGCGAGGGAATGAGCAGTTCTTC.

CDR3 amino acids: CASSATGGGTGELFF. The CDR3 nucleotides are TGTGCCAGCAGTGCTACAGGGGGCGGCACCGGGGAGCTGTTTTTT. The chain couples TRBV6-5 to TRBJ2-2; 9 bases are shared with TRBD1. Germline loops: CDR1 MNHEY, CDR2 SVGAGI. The ends lost 5 bases at V and 4 bases at J; junction bases unmatched: 5. The CDR3 totals 15 residues.

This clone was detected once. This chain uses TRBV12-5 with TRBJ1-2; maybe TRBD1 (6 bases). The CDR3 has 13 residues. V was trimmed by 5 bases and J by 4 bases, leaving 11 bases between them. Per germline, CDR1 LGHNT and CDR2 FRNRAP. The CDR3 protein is CASGTGFTYGYTF. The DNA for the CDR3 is TGTGCTAGTGGTACAGGGTTTACCTATGGCTACACCTTC.

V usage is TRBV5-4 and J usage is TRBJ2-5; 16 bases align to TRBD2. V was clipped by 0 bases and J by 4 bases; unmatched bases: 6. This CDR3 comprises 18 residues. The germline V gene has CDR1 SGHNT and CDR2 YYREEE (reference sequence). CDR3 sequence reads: CASSLASGTSGGVETQYF. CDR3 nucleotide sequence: TGTGCCAGCAGCTTGGCCTCCGGGACTAGCGGGGGGGTAGAGACCCAGTACTTC. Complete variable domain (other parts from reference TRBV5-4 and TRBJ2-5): ETGVTQSPTHLIKTRGQQVTLRCSSQSGHNTVSWYQQALGQGPQFIFQYYREEENGRGNFPPRFSGLQFPNYSSELNVNALELDDSALYLCASSLASGTSGGVETQYFGPGTRLLVL.

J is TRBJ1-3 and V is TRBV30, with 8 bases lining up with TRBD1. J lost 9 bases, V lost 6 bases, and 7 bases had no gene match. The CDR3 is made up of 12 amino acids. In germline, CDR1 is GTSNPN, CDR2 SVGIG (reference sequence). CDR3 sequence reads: CACQGAQGTIYF. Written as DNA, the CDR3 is TGTGCCTGTCAGGGGGCGCAGGGCACCATATATTTT.

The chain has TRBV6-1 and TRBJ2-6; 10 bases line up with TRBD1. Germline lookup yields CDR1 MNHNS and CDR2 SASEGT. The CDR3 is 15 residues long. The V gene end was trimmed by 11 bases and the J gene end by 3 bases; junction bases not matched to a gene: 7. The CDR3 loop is CAVGTGDRGANVLTF. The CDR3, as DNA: TGTGCCGTAGGGACAGGGGATCGTGGGGCCAACGTCCTGACTTTC.

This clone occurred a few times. The DNA for the CDR3 is TGTGCCAGCAGTGTGGACAGGGCGGACACTGAAGCTTTCTTT. Translation gives CASSVDRADTEAFF. V usage is TRBV6-1 and J usage is TRBJ1-1; 8 bases match TRBD1. V lost 4 bases and J lost 3; bases outside the gene matches: 4. Germline V gene data show CDR1 as MNHNS and CDR2 as SASEGT. This CDR3 is 14 amino acids long.

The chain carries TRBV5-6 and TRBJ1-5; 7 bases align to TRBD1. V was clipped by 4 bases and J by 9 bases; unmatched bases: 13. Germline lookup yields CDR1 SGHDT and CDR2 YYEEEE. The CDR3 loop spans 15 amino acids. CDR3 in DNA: TGTGCCAGCAGCATCGACAGGGCCGGAGGGGCGCCCCAGCATTTT. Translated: CASSIDRAGGAPQHF.

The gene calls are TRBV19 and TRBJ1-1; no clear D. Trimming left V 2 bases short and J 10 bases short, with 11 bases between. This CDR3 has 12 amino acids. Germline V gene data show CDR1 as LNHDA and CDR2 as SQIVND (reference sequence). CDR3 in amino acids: CASSIRGSVAFF. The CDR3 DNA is TGTGCCAGTAGTATACGCGGTAGTGTAGCTTTCTTT.

DNA for the CDR3: TGTGCCAGTAGTAGACCGAGGGAAATAAGCTATGGCTACACCTTC. Translation: CASSRPREISYGYTF. The rearrangement uses TRBV19 and TRBJ1-2; no reliable D call. Germline V CDR1 and CDR2: LNHDA, SQIVND (reference sequence). Between the trimmed V and J ends, which lost 4 bases and 4 bases, there was a span of 16 bases. This CDR3 region has 15 residues.

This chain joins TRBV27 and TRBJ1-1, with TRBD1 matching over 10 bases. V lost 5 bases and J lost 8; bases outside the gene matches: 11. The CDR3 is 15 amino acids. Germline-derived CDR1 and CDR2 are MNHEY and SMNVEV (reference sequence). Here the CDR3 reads CASSTRDRGVFEAFF. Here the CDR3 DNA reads TGTGCCAGCAGTACAAGGGACAGGGGCGTGTTCGAAGCTTTCTTT.

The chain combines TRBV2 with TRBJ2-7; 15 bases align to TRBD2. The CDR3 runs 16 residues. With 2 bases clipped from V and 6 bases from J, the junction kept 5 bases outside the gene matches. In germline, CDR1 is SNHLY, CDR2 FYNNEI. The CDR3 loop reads CASSERTSGGAPEQYF. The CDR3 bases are TGTGCCAGCAGTGAACGGACTAGCGGGGGGGCCCCCGAGCAGTACTTC. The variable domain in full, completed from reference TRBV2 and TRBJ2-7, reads EPEVTQTPSHQVTQMGQEVILRCVPISNHLYFYWYRQILGQKVEFLVSFYNNEISEKSEIFDDQFSVERPDGSNFTLKIRSTKLEDSAMYFCASSERTSGGAPEQYFGPGTRLTVT.

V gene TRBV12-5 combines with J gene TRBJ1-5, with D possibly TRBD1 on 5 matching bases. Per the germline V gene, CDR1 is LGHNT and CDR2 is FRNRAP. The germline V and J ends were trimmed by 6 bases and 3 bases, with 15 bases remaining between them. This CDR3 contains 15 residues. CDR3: CASGLGGGYNQPQHF. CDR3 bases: TGTGCTAGTGGCCTCGGGGGAGGCTACAATCAGCCCCAGCATTTT.

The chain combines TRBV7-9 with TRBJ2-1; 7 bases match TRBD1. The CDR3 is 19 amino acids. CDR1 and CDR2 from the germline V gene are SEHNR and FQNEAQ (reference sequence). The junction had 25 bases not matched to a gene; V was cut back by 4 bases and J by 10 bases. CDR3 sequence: CASSYHPQSTGRIIWEQFF. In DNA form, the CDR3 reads TGTGCCAGCAGCTACCACCCACAATCGACAGGGAGAATCATCTGGGAGCAGTTCTTC.

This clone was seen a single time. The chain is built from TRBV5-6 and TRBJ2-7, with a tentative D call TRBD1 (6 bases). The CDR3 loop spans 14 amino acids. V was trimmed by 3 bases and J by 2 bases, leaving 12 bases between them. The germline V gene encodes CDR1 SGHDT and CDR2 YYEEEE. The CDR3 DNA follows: TGTGCCAGCAGCTCCACAGGGTTCCCCTACGAGCAGTACTTC. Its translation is CASSSTGFPYEQYF.

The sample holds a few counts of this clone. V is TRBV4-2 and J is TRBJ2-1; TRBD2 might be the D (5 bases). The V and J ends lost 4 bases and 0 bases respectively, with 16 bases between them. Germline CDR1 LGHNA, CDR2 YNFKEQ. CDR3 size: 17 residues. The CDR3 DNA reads TGTGCCAGCAGCCTGGATCCGGAGGCCAGCTCCTACAATGAGCAGTTCTTC. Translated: CASSLDPEASSYNEQFF.

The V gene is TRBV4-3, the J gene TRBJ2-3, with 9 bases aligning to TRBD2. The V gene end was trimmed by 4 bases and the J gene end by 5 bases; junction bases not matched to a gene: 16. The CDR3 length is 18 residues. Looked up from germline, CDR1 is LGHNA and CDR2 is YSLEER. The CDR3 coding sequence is TGCGCCAGCAGCCCCCGCAGAGCGGGGGGCTTCCGCGGAGATACGCAGTATTTT. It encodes CASSPRRAGGFRGDTQYF.